One and the same sample provided the 26 T cell receptor beta chains below, sequenced in a study of cytomegalovirus exposure and HLA in healthy donors. PCR used 60 Vbeta primers and 13 Jbeta primers. Clones were sequenced by immunoSEQ multiplex PCR, and TCRdb holds only the in-frame ones, with some missing. The sample shows roughly 110,000 clones, 70% of them seen only once. The sample taken for sequencing was PBMCs. The receptor source for this set is a man aged 25-45 years in good health and CMV-seropositive.

This clone was detected a few times. V and J are TRBV2 and TRBJ1-4; no reliable D call. This CDR3 contains 14 residues. Germline lookup yields CDR1 SNHLY and CDR2 FYNNEI. The ends were cut back, 3 bases at V and 2 bases at J, with 7 bases in the middle. The CDR3 DNA sequence: TGTGCCAGCAGTGACGAGTCGACTAATGAAAAACTGTTTTTT. It yields the protein CASSDESTNEKLFF. Drawing the rest from reference TRBV2 and TRBJ1-4, the complete variable domain is EPEVTQTPSHQVTQMGQEVILRCVPISNHLYFYWYRQILGQKVEFLVSFYNNEISEKSEIFDDQFSVERPDGSNFTLKIRSTKLEDSAMYFCASSDESTNEKLFFGSGTQLSVL.

This chain joins TRBV5-5 and TRBJ2-7; tentative D call: TRBD2 (6 bases). The CDR3 is 14 residues long. CDR1 is SGHKS, CDR2 YYEKEE, per germline (reference sequence). Trimming removed 1 base from V and 0 bases from J, with 8 bases in between. In DNA form, the CDR3 reads TGTGCCAGCAGCTTGAGCGGGCTCTCCTACGAGCAGTACTTC. Residues: CASSLSGLSYEQYF.

The chain recombines TRBV27 with TRBJ2-1; unclear D gene. CDR1 and CDR2 from the germline V gene are MNHEY and SMNVEV (reference sequence). Trimming took 7 bases from V and 0 from J, leaving 10 bases between them. The length of the CDR3 is 14 residues. CDR3 residues: CASKGWSSYNEQFF. Written as DNA, the CDR3 is TGTGCCAGCAAAGGCTGGAGCTCCTACAATGAGCAGTTCTTC.

V gene TRBV27 combines with J gene TRBJ1-2; 8 bases are shared with TRBD1. The V gene's germline CDR1 is MNHEY and CDR2 SMNVEV (reference sequence). Germline trimming cut 2 bases from V and 8 bases from J; bases unmatched to any gene: 13. CDR3 length: 16 amino acids. For the CDR3, the DNA is TGTGCCAGCAGTTTACGTCCACAGGGGGTTTATGAGGGCTACACCTTC. Amino acid sequence: CASSLRPQGVYEGYTF.

J is TRBJ2-5 and V is TRBV6-5; D perhaps matches TRBD2 (6 bases). The CDR3 extends over 12 amino acids. CDR1 is MNHEY and CDR2 is SVGAGI in the germline V gene. The V and J ends lost 9 bases and 5 bases respectively, with 13 bases between them. The CDR3 is CASHTGVETQYF. DNA for the CDR3: TGTGCCAGTCACACGGGGGTGGAGACCCAGTACTTC.

The gene calls are TRBV10-3 and TRBJ2-7, with 7 bases that match TRBD1. The germline gives CDR1 ENHRY, CDR2 SYGVKD. This CDR3 region has 14 residues. Trimming at V came to 2 bases and at J to 2 bases, leaving 3 bases not matched to a gene. The CDR3 bases are TGTGCCATCAGTGAGACCGGACAGGCCTACGAGCAGTACTTC. It yields the protein CAISETGQAYEQYF.

The J gene is TRBJ2-1, the V gene TRBV27, with 10 bases lining up with TRBD1. The CDR3 has 15 residues. J gave up 6 bases and V 0 bases, and 2 bases lay outside the gene matches. From germline, CDR1 is MNHEY and CDR2 SMNVEV (reference sequence). DNA for the CDR3: TGTGCCAGCAGTTTATCGGGACAGGGGTTCAATGAGCAGTTCTTC. The encoded protein is CASSLSGQGFNEQFF.

This chain connects TRBV7-4 to TRBJ2-7; D is possibly TRBD2 (6 bases). CDR1 is SGHVT and CDR2 is SQSDAQ in the germline V gene. V dropped 4 bases and J dropped 2 bases, with 15 bases sitting between them. The CDR3 contains 15 residues. For the CDR3, the DNA is TGTGCCAGCAGCTCGACTAGTGGTACTCCCTACGAGCAGTACGTC. This translates into CASSSTSGTPYEQYV.

This chain connects TRBV7-2 to TRBJ1-1; 10 positions agree with TRBD1. Germline V lookup: CDR1 SGHTA, CDR2 FQGNSA. V was clipped by 4 bases and J by 3 bases; unmatched bases: 17. The CDR3 is made up of 19 amino acids. Here the CDR3 DNA reads TGTGCCAGCAGCTCCTACGCCCGCCGGGACAGGGGAAGGGACACTGAAGCTTTCTTT. This gives the protein CASSSYARRDRGRDTEAFF.

This sequence joins TRBV7-3 and TRBJ2-1; TRBD1 is a possible D gene (6 bases). The CDR3 extends over 13 amino acids. The V gene's germline CDR1 is SGHTA and CDR2 FQGTGA. The ends were cut back, 5 bases at V and 8 bases at J, with 13 bases in the middle. CDR3 sequence: CASSLQGNDEQFF. CDR3 DNA: TGTGCCAGCAGCCTACAGGGTAACGATGAGCAGTTCTTC.

V is TRBV6-5 and J is TRBJ2-5; possibly TRBD2 for D (6 bases). Germline-derived CDR1 and CDR2 are MNHEY and SVGAGI. Trimming shortened V by 5 bases and J by 7 bases, and 17 bases separated the two germline ends. The CDR3 has 14 residues. CDR3 DNA sequence: TGTGCCAGCAGTGATAGCGGTCCTGGGCGGACCCAGTACTTC. Its translation: CASSDSGPGRTQYF.

The V and J genes are TRBV10-1 and TRBJ2-7; possibly TRBD1 for D (5 bases). V was cut by 3 bases and J by 3 bases, with 18 bases left in between. Germline CDR1 reads WNHNN; CDR2 reads SYGVQD (reference sequence). There are 16 residues in the CDR3. As DNA, the CDR3 is TGCGCCAGCAGTGACTCTCGCGGCAGGGCCTTCTACGAGCAGTACGTC. It is translated as CASSDSRGRAFYEQYV.

This rearrangement joins TRBV19 to TRBJ2-1, with 8 nucleotides matching TRBD1. This CDR3 region has 14 residues. CDR1 LNHDA and CDR2 SQIVND come from the germline V gene (reference sequence). Losses at the gene ends were 10 bases for V and 9 bases for J; bases not matched to a gene: 14. The CDR3 reads CATSPGGEGIEQFF. The CDR3 nucleotides read TGTGCCACCTCACCAGGGGGCGAGGGGATTGAGCAGTTCTTC.

In DNA, the CDR3 is TGTGCCAGCAGCCCCCGGGGGGGGGTTTACGAGCAGTACTTC. This sequence encodes CASSPRGGVYEQYF. The chain recombines TRBV7-6 with TRBJ2-7; 8 positions match TRBD2. J was trimmed by 4 bases and V by 5 bases; bases with no gene match: 7. This CDR3 has 14 amino acids. Looked up from germline, CDR1 is SGHVS and CDR2 is FNYEAQ.

This clone showed up just a few times. The chain links TRBV6-4 to TRBJ1-2; possibly TRBD1 for D (5 bases). Germline CDR1 is MRHNA and CDR2 is SNTAGT. There are 15 residues in the CDR3. V lost 2 bases, J lost 9 bases, and 19 bases lay in between. In DNA, the CDR3 is TGTGCCAGCAGTGACCAGGGAGGTCTGCCATGGAGCTACACCTTC. It translates to CASSDQGGLPWSYTF.

The V call is TRBV9, the J call TRBJ2-1; perhaps TRBD2 as D (7 bases). The length of the CDR3 is 18 residues. V lost 0 bases and J lost 12, with 28 bases in between. Germline assignment: CDR1 SGDLS and CDR2 YYNGEE. DNA for the CDR3: TGTGCCAGCAGCGTAGGTTCGTTGGGGGGGGCCTCCTCAAAGGCGCAGTTCTTC. Protein sequence: CASSVGSLGGASSKAQFF. Drawing the rest from reference TRBV9 and TRBJ2-1, the complete variable domain is DSGVTQTPKHLITATGQRVTLRCSPRSGDLSVYWYQQSLDQGLQFLIQYYNGEERAKGNILERFSAQQFPDLHSELNLSSLELGDSALYFCASSVGSLGGASSKAQFFGPGTRLTVL.

The rearrangement links TRBV6-5 to TRBJ1-6, with D perhaps matching TRBD1 (6 bases). This CDR3 comprises 14 residues. V was cut by 0 bases and J by 7 bases, with 7 bases left in between. In germline, CDR1 is MNHEY, CDR2 SVGAGI. CDR3: CASSYSQGNSPLHF. The CDR3 bases are TGTGCCAGCAGTTACTCCCAGGGGAATTCACCCCTCCACTTT.

As concerns this clone: The same CDR3 arises from other DNA sequences in this sample as well. This chain joins TRBV5-4 and TRBJ2-3; D perhaps matches TRBD1 (6 bases). V lost 0 bases to trimming and J lost 4 bases, with 9 bases between them. Germline values: CDR1 SGHNT, CDR2 YYREEE (reference sequence). CDR3 length equals 14 residues. CDR3 protein: CASSLDRAADTQYF. CDR3 DNA sequence: TGTGCCAGCAGCTTGGACAGGGCGGCAGATACGCAGTATTTT.

This clone has more than one count but fewer than ten. The chain couples TRBV15 to TRBJ2-2, with D perhaps matching TRBD2 (5 bases). V was trimmed by 0 bases and J by 8 bases, leaving 7 bases between them. There are 13 residues in the CDR3. Germline-derived CDR1 and CDR2 are LNHNV and YYDKDF (reference sequence). This chain's CDR3 is CATSRDWEGELFF. CDR3 sequence (DNA): TGTGCCACCAGCAGAGATTGGGAGGGGGAGCTGTTTTTT.

The rearrangement uses TRBV30 and TRBJ2-1; weak D call: TRBD2 (6 bases). This CDR3 spans 12 amino acids. Trimming removed 2 bases at V and 16 bases at J, with 18 bases between. The germline V gene encodes CDR1 GTSNPN and CDR2 SVGIG (reference sequence). This CDR3 is CAWSPPTSVYFF. CDR3 bases: TGTGCCTGGAGTCCACCGACTAGTGTCTATTTCTTC.

This clone was recorded only once. This chain uses TRBV29-1 with TRBJ2-1; possibly TRBD2 for D (5 bases). The ends were cut back, 5 bases at V and 3 bases at J, with 8 bases in the middle. CDR1 and CDR2 (germline): SQVTM, ANQGSEA. This CDR3 has 12 residues. CDR3 loop: CSVKEDYNEQFF. CDR3 coding DNA: TGCAGCGTTAAGGAGGACTACAATGAGCAGTTCTTC.

The CDR3 DNA reads TGTGCCAGCGCCCTTACATCTAGCACAGATACGCAGTATTTT. The encoded protein is CASALTSSTDTQYF. The V gene is TRBV6-1, the J gene TRBJ2-3; D uncertain. V shed 8 bases and J shed 0 bases, with 12 bases lying between them. This CDR3 is 14 amino acids long. The germline CDR1 and CDR2 sequences are MNHNS and SASEGT.

The chain combines TRBV11-3 with TRBJ1-1; D perhaps matches TRBD1 (6 bases). Germline CDR1 and CDR2: SGHNT and YENEEA. The V end lost 5 bases, the J end lost 10 bases, and 14 bases lay between the germline ends. The CDR3 length is 12 residues. The CDR3 loop is CASSPVGGRAFF. CDR3 sequence (DNA): TGTGCCAGCAGCCCCGTGGGGGGGCGAGCTTTCTTT.

The chain recombines TRBV5-4 with TRBJ1-1; maybe TRBD1 (6 bases). CDR3 length: 15 amino acids. CDR1 is SGHNT and CDR2 is YYREEE in the germline V gene (reference sequence). V lost 4 bases and J 4 bases, leaving 17 bases between the germline ends. CDR3 protein: CASSKTQGFFTEAFF. CDR3 coding DNA: TGTGCCAGCAGCAAAACACAGGGTTTTTTCACTGAAGCTTTCTTT.

The V call is TRBV11-3, the J call TRBJ1-5; D is possibly TRBD1 (5 bases). The CDR3 consists of 14 residues. Deletions cut 3 bases from V and 3 bases from J, with 9 bases between. The germline CDR1 and CDR2 sequences are SGHNT and YENEEA. The CDR3 DNA sequence: TGTGCCAGCAGCTTGGGGGGAAACAATCAGCCCCAGCATTTT. This sequence encodes CASSLGGNNQPQHF.

This chain uses TRBV28 with TRBJ1-1, with 11 bases identical to TRBD1. CDR3 length: 13 amino acids. The ends lost 11 bases at V and 6 bases at J; junction bases unmatched: 8. The germline V gene encodes CDR1 MDHEN and CDR2 SYDVKM. In DNA form, the CDR3 reads TGTGCCGGAAGGACAGGGGGCAACTCTGAAGCTTTCTTT. Its translation: CAGRTGGNSEAFF.